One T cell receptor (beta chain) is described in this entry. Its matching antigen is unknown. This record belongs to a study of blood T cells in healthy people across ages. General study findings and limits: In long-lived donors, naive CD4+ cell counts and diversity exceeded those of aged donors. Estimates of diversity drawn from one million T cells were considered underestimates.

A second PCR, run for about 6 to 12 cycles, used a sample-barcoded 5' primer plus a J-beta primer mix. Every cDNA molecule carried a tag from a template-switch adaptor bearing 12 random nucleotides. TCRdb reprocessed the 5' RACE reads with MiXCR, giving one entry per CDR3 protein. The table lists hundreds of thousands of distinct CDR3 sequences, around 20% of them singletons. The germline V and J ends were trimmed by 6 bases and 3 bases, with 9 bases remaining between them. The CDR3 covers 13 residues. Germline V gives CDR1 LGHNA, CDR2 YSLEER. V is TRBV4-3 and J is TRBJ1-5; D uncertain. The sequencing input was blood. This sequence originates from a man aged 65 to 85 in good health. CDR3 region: CASSDTTNQPQHF. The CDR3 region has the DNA TGCGCCAGCAGTGACACCACCAATCAGCCCCAGCATTTT.